Each of the 12 T cell receptor beta chains below was sequenced from the same sample in a study of blood T cell repertoires in COVID-19. Generated by immunoSEQ multiplex PCR, the TCRdb table keeps only in-frame clones and is missing some. The profile covers around 270,000 clones, with around 89% appearing a single time and 4.6% taken by the ten largest. The sequencing input was peripheral blood. All receptors come from a man aged 35-49 years with acute or convalescent COVID-19.

This rearrangement joins TRBV11-2 to TRBJ1-2; 7 bases match TRBD1. The CDR3 has 15 amino acids. V was clipped by 3 bases and J by 0 bases; unmatched bases: 4. The germline V gene has CDR1 SGHAT and CDR2 FQNNGV. The CDR3 loop is CASSLTRGANYGYTF. CDR3 in DNA: TGTGCCAGCAGCTTGACCAGGGGGGCTAACTATGGCTACACCTTC.

The rearrangement links TRBV12-3 or TRBV12-4 to TRBJ1-1; D possibly corresponds to TRBD1 (6 bases). The V end lost 5 bases, the J end lost 6 bases, and 10 bases lay between the germline ends. The CDR3 contains 12 residues. The CDR3 is CASSLGTSEAFF. CDR3 DNA: TGTGCCAGCAGTCTGGGGACATCTGAAGCTTTCTTT.

The rearrangement uses TRBV10-3 and TRBJ2-5; TRBD1 matches 9 bases. CDR3 length: 15 residues. In germline, CDR1 is ENHRY, CDR2 SYGVKD. J was trimmed by 4 bases and V by 6 bases; bases with no gene match: 9. CDR3 sequence: CAISELGQGTETQYF. For the CDR3, the DNA is TGTGCCATCAGCGAGCTAGGACAGGGGACAGAGACCCAGTACTTC.

The V call is TRBV3-1 (or the pseudogene TRBV3-2), the J call TRBJ1-5; D is possibly TRBD1 (6 bases). Germline V lookup: CDR1 LGHDT, CDR2 YNNKEL (reference sequence). V lost 4 bases, J lost 9 bases, and 13 bases lay in between. This CDR3 is 13 amino acids long. Here the CDR3 reads CASSLGGFGPQHF. The CDR3 coding sequence is TGTGCCAGCAGCCTAGGGGGATTTGGGCCCCAGCATTTT.

V gene TRBV11-2 combines with J gene TRBJ2-6; TRBD1 is a possible D gene (5 bases). Germline CDR1 and CDR2: SGHAT and FQNNGV. Trimming cost V 5 bases and J 1 base, with 15 bases left between them. This CDR3 is 17 amino acids long. CDR3 residues: CASSHLRGDSGANVLTF. In DNA form, the CDR3 reads TGTGCCAGCAGCCATTTAAGGGGTGATTCTGGGGCCAACGTCCTGACTTTC. The variable domain in full, with the rest retrieved from reference TRBV11-2 and TRBJ2-6, is EAGVAQSPRYKIIEKRQSVAFWCNPISGHATLYWYQQILGQGPKLLIQFQNNGVVDDSQLPKDRFSAERLKGVDSTLKIQPAKLEDSAVYLCASSHLRGDSGANVLTFGAGSRLTVL.

V and J are TRBV6-6 and TRBJ1-1; the D is unclear. The V gene's germline CDR1 is MNHNY and CDR2 SVGAGI (reference sequence). The CDR3 is 13 amino acids. Trimming removed 2 bases from V and 6 bases from J, with 10 bases in between. CDR3 loop: CASSYGSQAEAFF. The CDR3 bases are TGTGCCAGCAGTTACGGCAGTCAGGCTGAAGCTTTCTTT.

The CDR3 DNA reads as TGTGCTAGTGGTTTGACAGGGGGGATTGGAATGAACACTGAAGCTTTCTTT. Encoded protein: CASGLTGGIGMNTEAFF. The V call is TRBV12-5, the J call TRBJ1-1; TRBD1 aligns across 8 bases. The V segment lost 2 bases and the J segment 0 bases; nucleotides outside the gene matches: 8. The CDR3 has 17 residues. CDR1 LGHNT and CDR2 FRNRAP come from the germline V gene.

This rearrangement joins TRBV11-2 to TRBJ2-3, with a possible D match to TRBD2 (6 bases). The CDR3 length is 12 residues. CDR1 and CDR2 from the germline V gene are SGHAT and FQNNGV. In DNA, the CDR3 is TGTGTGGCGGGCGGGGGCACAGATACGCAGTATTTT. Its translation: CVAGGGTDTQYF.

The chain links TRBV29-1 to TRBJ1-1; a weak D match, TRBD1 (5 bases). This CDR3 is built from 13 residues. The V gene lost 4 bases and the J gene lost 1 base, with 10 bases spanning the gap. The germline V gene encodes CDR1 SQVTM and CDR2 ANQGSEA. The DNA for the CDR3 is TGCAGCGTTGCACGACAGCAGAACACTGAAGCTTTCTTT. It encodes CSVARQQNTEAFF. Full variable domain (missing parts from reference TRBV29-1 and TRBJ1-1): SAVISQKPSRDICQRGTSLTIQCQVDSQVTMMFWYRQQPGQSLTLIATANQGSEATYESGFVIDKFPISRPNLTFSTLTVSNMSPEDSSIYLCSVARQQNTEAFFGQGTRLTVV.

The rearrangement joins TRBV5-1 to TRBJ1-1; 9 bases match TRBD1. This CDR3 has 15 amino acids. CDR1 is SGHRS and CDR2 is YFSETQ in the germline V gene. Trimming at V came to 3 bases and at J to 1 base, leaving 4 bases not matched to a gene. The CDR3 region has the DNA TGCGCCAGCAGCTCCCAGACAGGGGGGAACACTGAAGCTTTCTTT. This translates into CASSSQTGGNTEAFF. The variable domain in full, with the rest retrieved from reference TRBV5-1 and TRBJ1-1, is KAGVTQTPRYLIKTRGQQVTLSCSPISGHRSVSWYQQTPGQGLQFLFEYFSETQRNKGNFPGRFSGRQFSNSRSEMNVSTLELGDSALYLCASSSQTGGNTEAFFGQGTRLTVV.

The chain couples TRBV11-1 to TRBJ1-1, with no clear D. The germline V and J ends were trimmed by 3 bases and 0 bases, with 8 bases remaining between them. This CDR3 spans 14 amino acids. Germline values: CDR1 SGHAT, CDR2 FQDESV (reference sequence). The CDR3, as DNA: TGTGCCAGCAGCTTCGGGGTCATGAACACTGAAGCTTTCTTT. Its translation is CASSFGVMNTEAFF.

The chain carries TRBV11-2 and TRBJ2-6, with 8 bases that match TRBD2. With 4 bases clipped from V and 0 bases from J, the junction kept 11 bases outside the gene matches. The length of the CDR3 is 19 residues. Germline V CDR1 and CDR2: SGHAT, FQNNGV. Here the CDR3 DNA reads TGTGCCAGCAGCTACCCGGGGGGGGAGAATCCCTCTGGGGCCAACGTCCTGACTTTC. It is translated as CASSYPGGENPSGANVLTF.